This entry is about one T cell receptor beta chain. Its specificity is unknown. TCRdb's copy holds only in-frame clones and misses some; the assay was immunoSEQ multiplex PCR. Of tens of thousands of clones listed, approximately 92% are singletons. CDR3 length: 16 residues. CDR1 is MNHEY, CDR2 SMNVEV, per germline (reference sequence). Trimming left V 6 bases short and J 2 bases short, with 18 bases between. This sample was included in a study of graft-versus-host responses after intestinal transplantation. For the study at large: Each transplant was multivisceral, liver-intestinal, or isolated intestinal. Anti-thymocyte globulin induction, then tacrolimus and steroids for about three years, went to all recipients.

Broader study findings: Marrow from the recipient contained GvH clones, some of which had appeared first in ileum or blood. Allograft clonal ratios (graft-versus-host to host-versus-graft) were high in patients who had graft-donor T cell macrochimerism.

This receptor was obtained from a human patient who received an intestinal transplant, so some T cells may come from the graft donor. The source material was PBMCs, sampled around 270 days after intestinal transplant. The V and J genes are TRBV27 and TRBJ2-3; D may be TRBD2 (5 bases). DNA for the CDR3: TGTGCCAGCAGCCGGACTGGATACTCCCTCACAGATACGCAGTATTTT. Its protein is CASSRTGYSLTDTQYF.